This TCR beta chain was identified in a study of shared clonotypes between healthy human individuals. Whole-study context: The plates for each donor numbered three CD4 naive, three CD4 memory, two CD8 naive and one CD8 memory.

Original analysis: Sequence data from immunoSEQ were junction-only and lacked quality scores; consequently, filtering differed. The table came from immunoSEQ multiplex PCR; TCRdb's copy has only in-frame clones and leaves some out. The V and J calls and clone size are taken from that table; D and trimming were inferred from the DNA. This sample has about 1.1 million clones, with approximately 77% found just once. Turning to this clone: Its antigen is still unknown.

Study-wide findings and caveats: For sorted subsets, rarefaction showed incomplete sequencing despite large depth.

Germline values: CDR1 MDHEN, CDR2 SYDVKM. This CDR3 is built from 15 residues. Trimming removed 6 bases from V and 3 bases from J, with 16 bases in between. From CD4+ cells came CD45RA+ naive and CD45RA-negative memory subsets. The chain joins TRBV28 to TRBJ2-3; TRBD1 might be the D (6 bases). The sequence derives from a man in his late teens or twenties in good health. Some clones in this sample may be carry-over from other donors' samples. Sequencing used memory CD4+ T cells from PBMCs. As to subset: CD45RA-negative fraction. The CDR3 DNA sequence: TGTGCCAGCAGGAACCGGGACACGCGTACAGATACGCAGTATTTT. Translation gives CASRNRDTRTDTQYF.